The 26 T cell receptor beta chains below were found in one sample sequenced in a study of T cells after posttransplantation cyclophosphamide. Libraries were prepared by immunoSEQ multiplex PCR; TCRdb keeps only in-frame clonotypes and omits some of them. The sample lists about 66,000 clones, 85% to 95% occurring once. The source material was PBMCs. These receptors originate from a woman younger than 45 in good health and a related stem cell transplant donor.

The chain links TRBV10-3 to TRBJ1-1; 9 nucleotides match TRBD1. The V and J ends lost 3 bases and 10 bases, in that order; junction bases with no gene match: 3. The CDR3 is made up of 12 amino acids. CDR1 is ENHRY and CDR2 is SYGVKD in the germline V gene. The CDR3 loop reads CAISETQGAAFF. The CDR3, as DNA: TGTGCCATCAGTGAAACACAGGGGGCAGCTTTCTTT.

This rearrangement joins TRBV2 to TRBJ2-1; 7 positions match TRBD2. Germline V gives CDR1 SNHLY, CDR2 FYNNEI. This CDR3 is 13 amino acids long. Germline trimming cut 8 bases from V and 6 bases from J; bases unmatched to any gene: 7. The CDR3 DNA is TGTGCCAGCTCTGGGGGGGGTGGCAATGAGCAGTTCTTC. Amino acids: CASSGGGGNEQFF. The whole variable domain, remainder taken from reference TRBV2 and TRBJ2-1, is EPEVTQTPSHQVTQMGQEVILRCVPISNHLYFYWYRQILGQKVEFLVSFYNNEISEKSEIFDDQFSVERPDGSNFTLKIRSTKLEDSAMYFCASSGGGGNEQFFGPGTRLTVL.

This chain uses TRBV7-6 with TRBJ2-2, with a weak D call TRBD1 (6 bases). Germline CDR1 is SGHVS and CDR2 is FNYEAQ. V was cut by 1 base and J by 6 bases, with 6 bases left in between. This CDR3 is 13 amino acids long. The CDR3 loop reads CASSLEGAGELFF. DNA of the CDR3: TGTGCCAGCAGCTTAGAGGGGGCCGGGGAGCTGTTTTTT.

The genes are TRBV9 and TRBJ2-1, with D maybe TRBD1 (6 bases). Germline values: CDR1 SGDLS, CDR2 YYNGEE. The CDR3 is 12 residues long. V lost 0 bases and J lost 14, with 12 bases in between. CDR3 amino acids: CASSVVGGYKFF. CDR3 coding DNA: TGTGCCAGCAGCGTAGTAGGGGGTTATAAGTTCTTC.

The chain employs TRBV2 and TRBJ2-7; D is possibly TRBD1 (5 bases). Germline V gives CDR1 SNHLY, CDR2 FYNNEI. The CDR3 sequence is 14 residues long. Trimming left V 7 bases short and J 0 bases short, with 13 bases between. The CDR3 DNA is TGTGCCAGCACTTTCGGAGACAGCTCCTACGAGCAGTACTTC. It encodes CASTFGDSSYEQYF.

This clone appeared once. The CDR3 bases are TGTGCCAGCAGTTTAGGGTCTAACTATGGCTACACCTTC. It yields the protein CASSLGSNYGYTF. V is TRBV28 and J is TRBJ1-2; D unresolved. Trimming pared 2 bases from V and 0 bases from J, leaving 4 bases between. CDR3 length: 13 amino acids. Germline CDR1 MDHEN, CDR2 SYDVKM.

The chain carries TRBV7-2 and TRBJ2-4; D remains ambiguous. This CDR3 contains 15 residues. V was cut by 2 bases and J by 0 bases, with 8 bases left in between. Germline V gives CDR1 SGHTA, CDR2 FQGNSA. The CDR3 loop is CASSLWAEAKNIQYF. The DNA of the CDR3 is TGTGCCAGCAGCTTATGGGCGGAAGCCAAAAACATTCAGTACTTC. The entire variable domain, with the rest obtained from reference TRBV7-2 and TRBJ2-4, is as follows: GAGVSQSPSNKVTEKGKDVELRCDPISGHTALYWYRQSLGQGLEFLIYFQGNSAPDKSGLPSDRFSAERTGGSVSTLTIQRTQQEDSAVYLCASSLWAEAKNIQYFGAGTRLSVL.

CDR3 in amino acids: CASSLAGGRADTQYF. Written as DNA, the CDR3 is TGTGCCAGCAGCCTAGCGGGGGGGAGAGCAGATACGCAGTATTTT. The chain joins TRBV5-6 to TRBJ2-3; 12 bases line up with TRBD2. The germline CDR1 and CDR2 sequences are SGHDT and YYEEEE. V dropped 4 bases and J dropped 4; count of bases not matched to a gene: 4. The CDR3 has 15 amino acids.

The V gene is TRBV7-9, the J gene TRBJ2-5, with 9 nucleotides matching TRBD1. Trimming at V came to 8 bases and at J to 4 bases, leaving 8 bases not matched to a gene. Germline CDR1 and CDR2: SEHNR and FQNEAQ (reference sequence). The CDR3 is 14 residues long. CDR3: CASLGQGNPETQYF. Written as DNA, the CDR3 is TGTGCCAGCTTGGGACAGGGAAACCCAGAGACCCAGTACTTC.

The chain couples TRBV4-3 to TRBJ1-5; no clear D gene. This CDR3 spans 16 amino acids. The V gene lost 4 bases and the J gene lost 4 bases, with 17 bases spanning the gap. From germline, CDR1 is LGHNA and CDR2 YSLEER. The DNA of the CDR3 is TGCGCCAGCAGCCCAACTTACAGCTTCGTAAATCAGCCCCAGCATTTT. It codes for CASSPTYSFVNQPQHF.

V and J are TRBV11-2 and TRBJ1-1; D gene unclear. This CDR3 comprises 11 residues. Germline assignment: CDR1 SGHAT and CDR2 FQNNGV. Trimming shortened V by 4 bases and J by 3 bases, and 3 bases separated the two germline ends. CDR3 sequence reads: CASSYYTEAFF. The CDR3 DNA follows: TGTGCCAGCAGCTACTACACTGAAGCTTTCTTT.

This chain uses TRBV7-9 with TRBJ1-3; TRBD1 aligns across 11 bases. Germline CDR1 and CDR2: SEHNR and FQNEAQ (reference sequence). The CDR3 spans 16 residues. The J segment lost 4 bases and the V segment lost 4 bases, leaving 6 bases of the junction unmatched. The CDR3 protein is CASSSRTGGSGNTIYF. The CDR3 DNA reads TGTGCCAGCAGCTCTCGGACAGGGGGCTCCGGAAACACCATATATTTT.

V usage is TRBV5-1 and J usage is TRBJ1-2; no clear D gene. V was clipped by 4 bases and J by 4 bases, with 17 bases between them. CDR3 length: 15 residues. The germline V gene has CDR1 SGHRS and CDR2 YFSETQ. The DNA for the CDR3 is TGCGCCAGCAGCCCCCTCGAGGGCCCATTCTATGGCTACACCTTC. It translates to CASSPLEGPFYGYTF.

The chain employs TRBV6-5 and TRBJ1-1; D ambiguous. V was trimmed by 0 bases and J by 3 bases, leaving 8 bases between them. Germline values: CDR1 MNHEY, CDR2 SVGAGI. The CDR3 has 14 amino acids. As DNA, the CDR3 is TGTGCCAGCAGTTACTCGCCGGTGTACACTGAAGCTTTCTTT. It yields the protein CASSYSPVYTEAFF.

The chain links TRBV10-2 to TRBJ2-7; 10 nucleotides agree with TRBD1. With V trimmed by 6 bases and J by 3 bases, 5 bases remained unmatched. This CDR3 has 14 residues. Germline CDR1 WSHSY, CDR2 SAAADI. The CDR3 DNA is TGCGCCAGCAGCTCCGGGACAGGGGTCTACGAGCAGTACTTC. Protein product: CASSSGTGVYEQYF.

The V call is TRBV27, the J call TRBJ2-5; 9 positions match TRBD1. Germline V gives CDR1 MNHEY, CDR2 SMNVEV (reference sequence). The CDR3 has 14 residues. With V trimmed by 6 bases and J by 7 bases, 9 bases remained unmatched. CDR3 protein: CASRPGQGLWTQYF. CDR3 sequence (DNA): TGTGCCAGCAGACCGGGACAGGGATTATGGACCCAGTACTTC.

The chain employs TRBV5-1 and TRBJ2-4, with 9 bases lining up with TRBD2. Germline CDR1 reads SGHRS; CDR2 reads YFSETQ. The CDR3 consists of 17 residues. With 4 bases clipped from V and 5 bases from J, the junction kept 13 bases outside the gene matches. CDR3 amino acids: CASSPFSAGGLQNIQYF. Here the CDR3 DNA reads TGCGCCAGCAGCCCTTTCTCAGCGGGGGGACTGCAAAACATTCAGTACTTC.

The chain recombines TRBV28 with TRBJ1-1; possibly TRBD1 for D (5 bases). The CDR3 loop spans 14 amino acids. Germline-derived CDR1 and CDR2 are MDHEN and SYDVKM. V was pared by 3 bases and J by 9 bases, with 17 bases between. CDR3 DNA: TGTGCCAGCAGTTTTTTTATAGACAGTGATCAAGCTTTCTTT. Residues: CASSFFIDSDQAFF.

The chain has TRBV5-8 and TRBJ2-2, with a tentative D call TRBD2 (6 bases). This CDR3 has 12 residues. Trimming left V 4 bases short and J 6 bases short, with 7 bases between. The germline CDR1 and CDR2 sequences are SGHTS and YDEGEE. The CDR3 bases are TGTGCCAGCAGCCCGGGGGCCGGGGAGCTGTTTTTT. It encodes CASSPGAGELFF.

This clone has a single count. This rearrangement joins TRBV7-9 to TRBJ2-3; possible D gene TRBD2, 5 bases. V dropped 3 bases and J dropped 4 bases, with 14 bases sitting between them. CDR1 and CDR2 from the germline V gene are SEHNR and FQNEAQ (reference sequence). The CDR3 totals 15 residues. CDR3 sequence reads: CASSFRGVGPDTQYF. In DNA form, the CDR3 reads TGTGCCAGCAGCTTCCGGGGTGTCGGCCCAGATACGCAGTATTTT.

V usage is TRBV7-2 and J usage is TRBJ1-1; 7 positions match TRBD1. This CDR3 is built from 16 residues. Trimming took 2 bases from V and 2 from J; bases not matched to a gene: 8. CDR1 SGHTA and CDR2 FQGNSA come from the germline V gene. The CDR3 DNA sequence: TGTGCCAGCAGCTTATTCCCTGGGACAGTCAACACTGAAGCTTTCTTT. It yields the protein CASSLFPGTVNTEAFF.

This clone was found once. This chain links TRBV7-2 with TRBJ1-1; possibly TRBD1 for D (6 bases). The CDR3 spans 14 residues. Germline CDR1 is SGHTA and CDR2 is FQGNSA. Trimming removed 1 base at V and 3 bases at J, with 9 bases between. The CDR3 coding sequence is TGTGCCAGCAGCTTAGACAGGGAGTACACTGAAGCTTTCTTT. Translated: CASSLDREYTEAFF.

The V gene is TRBV11-2, the J gene TRBJ2-6; TRBD2 aligns across 8 bases. Trimming at V came to 3 bases and at J to 12 bases, leaving 4 bases not matched to a gene. The CDR3 length is 13 residues. Germline CDR1 and CDR2: SGHAT and FQNNGV. The chain's CDR3 is CASSFDRGGVLTF. The CDR3 coding sequence is TGTGCCAGCAGCTTCGACCGGGGGGGCGTCCTGACTTTC.

This chain joins TRBV4-3 and TRBJ2-2, with TRBD2 identical over 11 bases. Germline V gene sequence: CDR1 LGHNA, CDR2 YSLEER. The CDR3 totals 19 residues. J was trimmed by 3 bases and V by 0 bases; bases with no gene match: 9. The CDR3, as DNA: TGCGCCAGCAGCCAAGACGGGCGGACTAGCGGGCACCACACCGGGGAGCTGTTTTTT. Translating it yields CASSQDGRTSGHHTGELFF.

This chain joins TRBV7-2 and TRBJ2-1, with TRBD2 matching 8 bases. The CDR3 runs to 14 residues. Germline V gene data show CDR1 as SGHTA and CDR2 as FQGNSA. Trimming at V came to 7 bases and at J to 6 bases, leaving 8 bases not matched to a gene. CDR3 nucleotide sequence: TGTGCCAGCAATGGACCGGGGGGGCGCAATGAGCAGTTCTTC. It codes for CASNGPGGRNEQFF. Variable domain in full (rest from reference TRBV7-2 and TRBJ2-1): GAGVSQSPSNKVTEKGKDVELRCDPISGHTALYWYRQSLGQGLEFLIYFQGNSAPDKSGLPSDRFSAERTGGSVSTLTIQRTQQEDSAVYLCASNGPGGRNEQFFGPGTRLTVL.

V usage is TRBV10-3 and J usage is TRBJ2-7, with D possibly matching TRBD1 (6 bases). The CDR3 sequence is 14 residues long. Germline-derived CDR1 and CDR2 are ENHRY and SYGVKD. Trimming removed 6 bases from V and 2 bases from J, with 14 bases in between. CDR3 residues: CAISPGQHPYEQYF. Written as DNA, the CDR3 is TGTGCCATCAGCCCGGGACAACACCCCTACGAGCAGTACTTC.